This paragraph reports one T cell receptor beta chain. This entry comes from a study of cytomegalovirus exposure and HLA in healthy donors. Use of 60 Vbeta and 13 Jbeta primers characterized the PCR. Method: immunoSEQ multiplex PCR; TCRdb's copy keeps in-frame clones and lacks some. The table lists more than 200,000 clones, 70% to 85% of them singletons. Germline lookup yields CDR1 MNHEY and CDR2 SMNVEV (reference sequence). Trimming at V came to 5 bases and at J to 4 bases, leaving 9 bases not matched to a gene. This CDR3 region has 16 residues. The receptor comes from a girl aged 2 to 10 in good health and CMV-seronegative. Material: PBMCs. The V call is TRBV27, the J call TRBJ2-1, with 9 bases fitting TRBD2. CDR3 in DNA: TGTGCCAGCAGTCCCAAGACTAGCGGACTATACAATGAGCAGTTCTTC. Its translation is CASSPKTSGLYNEQFF.